These 15 T cell receptor beta chains came from one sample sequenced in a study of T cell responses to AZD1222 COVID-19 vaccine. The table came from immunoSEQ multiplex PCR; TCRdb's copy has only in-frame clones and leaves some out. The data show 100,000 to 120,000 clones, with 81% seen just once and approximately 4.6% held by the top ten. The sequencing here drew on peripheral blood, taken on day 0 of AZD1222 vaccination. The receptors here all came from an adult in good health.

This clone has a single count. Compared with germline, one end of the junction differs, possibly owing to a read error. The chain links TRBV7-3 to TRBJ1-1, with 12 bases that match TRBD1. The CDR3 consists of 13 residues. Germline V gene lookup returns CDR1 SGHTA and CDR2 FQGTGA. The DNA of the CDR3 is TGTGCCAGCAGCTTAACAGGGACAGGGGGCGCGGGCTTT. This translates into CASSLTGTGGAGF.

This clone occurred a few times. In nucleotides, the CDR3 is TGTGCCAGCAGTCCCCCCAGGACAGGGAAGCTTGGCTACACCTTC. Amino acids: CASSPPRTGKLGYTF. This sequence joins TRBV27 and TRBJ1-2; 8 bases line up with TRBD1. The CDR3 loop spans 15 amino acids. Germline CDR1 is MNHEY and CDR2 is SMNVEV (reference sequence). With V trimmed by 5 bases and J by 7 bases, 12 bases remained unmatched.

Notes on this clone: This sequence may be a read error, since a much larger clone differs from it by one base. This chain connects TRBV3-1 (or the pseudogene TRBV3-2) to TRBJ2-2; D is possibly TRBD2 (7 bases). The ends were cut back, 7 bases at V and 7 bases at J, with 16 bases in the middle. Germline V gene sequence: CDR1 LGHDT, CDR2 YNNKEL (reference sequence). This CDR3 region has 14 residues. DNA for the CDR3: TGTGCCAGCACCGAGGGGGGGTCGGGCGGGGAGCTGTTTTTT. Translated, it gives CASTEGGSGGELFF.

The chain has TRBV7-2 and TRBJ2-3, with D possibly TRBD2 on 6 matching bases. Germline V gene data show CDR1 as SGHTA and CDR2 as FQGNSA. V lost 5 bases, J lost 4 bases, and 16 bases lay in between. The CDR3 loop spans 15 amino acids. CDR3 residues: CASSPSPGVADTQYF. The CDR3 nucleotides are TGTGCCAGCAGCCCCTCTCCGGGAGTGGCAGATACGCAGTATTTT.

The chain joins TRBV28 to TRBJ1-4; D is unclear. Per germline, CDR1 MDHEN and CDR2 SYDVKM. Trimming stripped 5 bases from V and 0 bases from J, with 19 bases between. The CDR3 has 18 amino acids. CDR3 in amino acids: CASSPIGPGQATNEKLFF. In nucleotides, the CDR3 is TGTGCCAGCAGTCCAATTGGACCTGGCCAGGCAACTAATGAAAAACTGTTTTTT.

The chain is built from TRBV4-3 and TRBJ2-7; no clear D gene. This CDR3 is 15 amino acids long. V lost 0 bases and J lost 0, with 9 bases in between. Per the germline V gene, CDR1 is LGHNA and CDR2 is YSLEER. Here the CDR3 reads CASSQEWGSSYEQYF. The CDR3 nucleotides are TGCGCCAGCAGCCAAGAATGGGGTAGCTCCTACGAGCAGTACTTC.

The chain joins TRBV25-1 to TRBJ2-7; TRBD1 agrees at 9 bases. Per the germline V gene, CDR1 is MGHDK and CDR2 is SYGVNS. The CDR3 has 15 residues. J was trimmed by 3 bases and V by 8 bases; bases with no gene match: 11. The CDR3 loop is CASSPDRGCNYEQYF. Here the CDR3 DNA reads TGTGCCAGCTCCCCAGACAGGGGGTGTAACTACGAGCAGTACTTC.

The V and J genes are TRBV5-6 and TRBJ2-1, with TRBD1 matching 10 bases. CDR3 length: 16 amino acids. Germline lookup yields CDR1 SGHDT and CDR2 YYEEEE. V shed 7 bases, J shed 8 bases, and the junction held 15 bases outside the gene matches. CDR3 sequence reads: CASHGSFGTGVHEQFF. The DNA for the CDR3 is TGTGCCAGCCATGGGTCTTTCGGGACAGGGGTCCATGAGCAGTTCTTC.

V gene TRBV5-1 combines with J gene TRBJ2-3; no clear D. CDR1 and CDR2 (germline): SGHRS, YFSETQ. This CDR3 spans 13 amino acids. The V gene lost 2 bases and the J gene lost 2 bases, with 6 bases spanning the gap. The CDR3 DNA sequence: TGCGCCAGCAGCTTAAGTCCCACAGATACGCAGTATTTT. It yields the protein CASSLSPTDTQYF. Drawing the rest from reference TRBV5-1 and TRBJ2-3, the complete variable domain is KAGVTQTPRYLIKTRGQQVTLSCSPISGHRSVSWYQQTPGQGLQFLFEYFSETQRNKGNFPGRFSGRQFSNSRSEMNVSTLELGDSALYLCASSLSPTDTQYFGPGTRLTVL.

V and J are TRBV7-9 and TRBJ1-3; D unresolved. CDR3 length equals 15 residues. V lost 5 bases and J 5 bases, leaving 16 bases between the germline ends. Germline V gene data show CDR1 as SEHNR and CDR2 as FQNEAQ (reference sequence). CDR3: CASSPQAGERNTIYF. The CDR3 DNA is TGTGCCAGCAGCCCCCAAGCTGGAGAGCGAAACACCATATATTTT.

The chain uses TRBV6-5 and TRBJ1-6, with no clear D. The ends were cut back, 7 bases at V and 7 bases at J, with 14 bases in the middle. CDR1 and CDR2 from the germline V gene are MNHEY and SVGAGI. This CDR3 spans 14 amino acids. CDR3 protein: CASILDGGNSPLHF. Here the CDR3 DNA reads TGTGCCAGCATTTTAGACGGTGGCAATTCACCCCTCCACTTT.

This clone occurred a few times. The V call is TRBV6-1, the J call TRBJ2-7; 8 nucleotides match TRBD1. The V and J ends lost 10 bases and 5 bases, in that order; junction bases with no gene match: 13. Germline values: CDR1 MNHNS, CDR2 SASEGT. The CDR3 has 14 amino acids. CDR3: CATLGQGRTNEQYF. CDR3 DNA sequence: TGTGCCACCTTAGGACAGGGAAGGACGAACGAGCAGTACTTC.

This clone was found a few times. The chain is built from TRBV18 and TRBJ1-1, with 7 nucleotides matching TRBD1. With V trimmed by 6 bases and J by 1 base, 11 bases remained unmatched. CDR3 length equals 16 residues. The germline gives CDR1 KGHSH, CDR2 LQKENI. The CDR3 region is CASSPRQGGQNTEAFF. As DNA, the CDR3 is TGTGCCAGCTCCCCCCGACAGGGAGGCCAGAACACTGAAGCTTTCTTT. Looking up the rest from reference TRBV18 and TRBJ1-1 gives the full variable domain: NAGVMQNPRHLVRRRGQEARLRCSPMKGHSHVYWYRQLPEEGLKFMVYLQKENIIDESGMPKERFSAEFPKEGPSILRIQQVVRGDSAAYFCASSPRQGGQNTEAFFGQGTRLTVV.

This clone was observed a single time. The gene calls are TRBV3-1 (or the pseudogene TRBV3-2) and TRBJ2-1; D gene unclear. V shed 1 base and J shed 1 base, with 8 bases lying between them. This CDR3 comprises 15 residues. In germline, CDR1 is LGHDT, CDR2 YNNKEL (reference sequence). This CDR3 reads CASSQGRGSYNEQFF. CDR3 nucleotide sequence: TGTGCCAGCAGCCAAGGTCGAGGATCCTACAATGAGCAGTTCTTC.

The J gene is TRBJ2-3, the V gene TRBV11-2; TRBD2 matches 9 bases. The V gene's germline CDR1 is SGHAT and CDR2 FQNNGV. With V trimmed by 1 base and J by 3 bases, 14 bases remained unmatched. There are 19 residues in the CDR3. The CDR3, as DNA: TGTGCCAGCAGCTTAGCGCGGCGGGGGGGCCTTTGGGGTACAGATACGCAGTATTTT. Translating it yields CASSLARRGGLWGTDTQYF.